The T cell receptor (beta chain) under discussion was sequenced for a study of blood T cell repertoires in COVID-19. Overall study context: Samples representing acute and convalescent COVID-19 were sourced from the United States, Italy and Spain. Sample material is recorded as cDNA or gDNA derived from T cells, B-cell-depleted T cells, or PBMCs.

In the source study's methods: Amplification from reference gene primers served as the basis for estimated nucleated cell counts. Measured with immunoSEQ multiplex PCR; TCRdb has only the in-frame clones, and not every one. V and J calls and clone size are given by that table; D and trimming were obtained from the DNA. The sample yields 84,000 or so clones, approximately 92% seen once. Germline V gene lookup returns CDR1 SGHRS and CDR2 YFSETQ. Trimming took 2 bases from V and 0 from J; bases not matched to a gene: 6. The CDR3 length is 17 residues. This chain links TRBV5-1 with TRBJ1-4, with 8 bases that match TRBD1. The source material was peripheral blood. The sequence derives from a woman aged 60-75 years with active COVID-19. The CDR3 DNA reads TGCGCCAGCAGCTTTGGGGGGACAGGTGCAACTAATGAAAAACTGTTTTTT. The encoded protein is CASSFGGTGATNEKLFF.